Listed here are 24 T cell receptor beta chains from one sample, sequenced in a study of vaccination and CD4 T cells after COVID-19. Which antigens these TCRs recognize remains unknown. Treatment described: roughly 11-day PBMC culture with coronavirus spike peptide pools or control peptides (ViraFEST assay). The Oncomine TCR Beta short-read assay sequenced DNA from cultured CD4+ T cells. TCRdb called the PCR reads again in MiXCR, with one record for every CDR3 protein. This table holds approximately 14,000 distinct CDR3 sequences, about 74% found once. The material sequenced was CD4+ T cells from blood, cultured in vitro. These receptors were obtained from a human donor who had recovered from COVID-19.

J is TRBJ1-2 and V is TRBV19; unclear D gene. In germline, CDR1 is LNHDA, CDR2 SQIVND (reference sequence). This CDR3 has 13 amino acids. The ends were cut back, 3 bases at V and 5 bases at J, with 10 bases in the middle. CDR3 in DNA: TGTGCCAGTAGTATTGAGGCAGGTTATGGCTACACCTTC. The encoded protein is CASSIEAGYGYTF.

The V call is TRBV20-1, the J call TRBJ2-1; TRBD2 is a possible D gene (5 bases). CDR1 is DFQATT, CDR2 SNEGSKA, per germline (reference sequence). V was cut by 6 bases and J by 0 bases, with 15 bases left in between. This CDR3 has 15 residues. This chain's CDR3 is CSALQRRSSYNEQFF. The CDR3 nucleotides are TGCAGTGCCCTTCAGCGGAGGAGCTCCTACAATGAGCAGTTCTTC.

The gene calls are TRBV20-1 and TRBJ1-5; 9 nucleotides line up with TRBD1. The CDR3 is 16 amino acids. Germline V gene data show CDR1 as DFQATT and CDR2 as SNEGSKA (reference sequence). Trimming at V came to 0 bases and at J to 4 bases, leaving 7 bases not matched to a gene. This CDR3 reads CSARERTGVRNQPQHF. In nucleotides, the CDR3 is TGCAGTGCTAGAGAAAGGACAGGGGTTAGGAATCAGCCCCAGCATTTT.

This chain uses TRBV6-5 with TRBJ2-5, with 8 bases aligning to TRBD1. Germline trimming cut 1 base from V and 4 bases from J; bases unmatched to any gene: 11. Germline V gene lookup returns CDR1 MNHEY and CDR2 SVGAGI. CDR3 length: 17 residues. Here the CDR3 reads CASSYLWGTGGGETQYF. CDR3 nucleotide sequence: TGTGCCAGCAGTTACTTGTGGGGGACAGGTGGTGGAGAGACCCAGTACTTC.

The V gene is TRBV6-5, the J gene TRBJ1-6; D unresolved. Per germline, CDR1 MNHEY and CDR2 SVGAGI. This CDR3 has 15 residues. Trimming left V 2 bases short and J 3 bases short, with 8 bases between. CDR3 in DNA: TGTGCCAGCAGTTACACAGTAAACTATAATTCACCCCTCCACTTT. Amino acid sequence: CASSYTVNYNSPLHF.

CDR3 nucleotide sequence: TGTGCCAGCAGGATCAATTATGGCTACACCTTC. Its protein product is CASRINYGYTF. V usage is TRBV28 and J usage is TRBJ1-2; D uncertain. The CDR3 contains 11 residues. CDR1 is MDHEN and CDR2 is SYDVKM in the germline V gene. With 6 bases removed from V and 5 bases from J, the gap between germline ends came to 7 bases.

The table lists this clonotype with a count of one. This chain joins TRBV28 and TRBJ1-1, with unresolved D. Trimming cost V 8 bases and J 1 base, with 11 bases left between them. The CDR3 is 13 residues long. Germline V gene data show CDR1 as MDHEN and CDR2 as SYDVKM. The CDR3 DNA reads as TGTGCCAGCGACCGAAGAACGAACACTGAAGCTTTCTTT. The encoded protein is CASDRRTNTEAFF.

The genes are TRBV21-1 and TRBJ1-5. TRBV21-1 is flagged as a pseudogene. The CDR3 totals 14 residues. In DNA form, the CDR3 reads TGTGCCAGCAGCAGAGTTAGGGGCAATCAGCCCCAGCATTTT. Protein: CASSRVRGNQPQHF.

The chain combines TRBV6-1 with TRBJ1-6; D remains unclear. The CDR3 runs 15 residues. V was pared by 7 bases and J by 7 bases, with 17 bases between. CDR1 is MNHNS, CDR2 SASEGT, per germline. The CDR3 spells CASTETPNINSPLHF. The CDR3 nucleotides read TGTGCCAGCACCGAAACCCCAAACATAAATTCACCCCTCCACTTT.

The rearrangement links TRBV9 to TRBJ2-7, with D possibly matching TRBD2 (6 bases). Germline V lookup: CDR1 SGDLS, CDR2 YYNGEE. CDR3 length: 16 amino acids. The V gene lost 4 bases and the J gene lost 3 bases, with 20 bases spanning the gap. The CDR3 region has the DNA TGTGCCAGCAGCCCAGTGGGTGAGCGGGTGGGCTACGAGCAGTACTTC. Residues: CASSPVGERVGYEQYF.

The rearrangement joins TRBV6-1 to TRBJ2-6, with 7 positions matching TRBD2. The CDR3 has 15 residues. Germline CDR1 MNHNS, CDR2 SASEGT. After removal of 6 bases from V and 4 bases from J, the junction contained 6 bases not matched to a gene. CDR3 sequence (DNA): TGTGCCAGCAGGCTGGGGGGGTCCGGGGCCAACGTCCTGACTTTC. This sequence encodes CASRLGGSGANVLTF.

The V gene is TRBV4-2, the J gene TRBJ1-6; perhaps TRBD1 as D (6 bases). Germline V lookup: CDR1 LGHNA, CDR2 YNFKEQ. This CDR3 region has 14 residues. V was shortened by 6 bases and J by 5 bases, with 11 bases between the two germline ends. CDR3 nucleotides: TGTGCCAGCAGAGGGGGGACTGATAATTCACCCCTCCACTTT. Translation gives CASRGGTDNSPLHF.

This clonotype appeared once. The CDR3 loop reads CTYRGAGNYGYTF. The CDR3 DNA follows: TGCACCTACCGGGGTGCGGGGAACTATGGCTACACCTTC. The V and J genes are TRBV29-1 and TRBJ1-2, with no clear D. The germline CDR1 and CDR2 sequences are SQVTM and ANQGSEA. The CDR3 extends over 13 amino acids.

This clonotype came up a few times. V is TRBV28 and J is TRBJ1-2, with 8 bases aligning to TRBD1. Trimming removed 9 bases from V and 12 bases from J; junction bases left unmatched: 12. Germline CDR1 and CDR2: MDHEN and SYDVKM. The CDR3 has 12 residues. The CDR3 nucleotides read TGTGCCAGTAGTACGGGACAGGCCCTAGACACCTTC. Protein: CASSTGQALDTF.

The chain is built from TRBV20-1 and TRBJ2-7, with 12 bases that match TRBD1. V shed 1 base, J shed 7 bases, and the junction held 5 bases outside the gene matches. The V gene's germline CDR1 is DFQATT and CDR2 SNEGSKA (reference sequence). There are 14 residues in the CDR3. CDR3: CSARVGTGGIEQYF. CDR3 bases: TGCAGTGCTAGAGTGGGGACAGGGGGCATTGAGCAGTACTTC.

J is TRBJ1-5 and V is TRBV4-3; no definite D call. V was shortened by 3 bases and J by 7 bases, with 16 bases between the two germline ends. The CDR3 length is 15 residues. Germline V CDR1 and CDR2: LGHNA, YSLEER. CDR3 sequence reads: CASSHAYGPTQPQHF. The CDR3 bases are TGCGCCAGCAGCCACGCGTATGGCCCTACCCAGCCCCAGCATTTT.

The V gene is TRBV30, the J gene TRBJ1-5; 9 bases match TRBD1. This CDR3 is 15 amino acids long. The V gene end was trimmed by 3 bases and the J gene end by 2 bases; junction bases not matched to a gene: 5. Germline CDR1 GTSNPN, CDR2 SVGIG (reference sequence). The CDR3 DNA reads TGTGCCTGGAGAAACAGGGGGCATCGCAATCAGCCCCAGCATTTT. It yields the protein CAWRNRGHRNQPQHF. Supplemented by reference TRBV30 and TRBJ1-5, the full variable domain reads SQTIHQWPATLVQPVGSPLSLECTVEGTSNPNLYWYRQAAGRGLQLLFYSVGIGQISSEVPQNLSASRPQDRQFILSSKKLLLSDSGFYLCAWRNRGHRNQPQHFGDGTRLSIL.

This clonotype has only one observation. V gene TRBV30 combines with J gene TRBJ2-7, with D perhaps matching TRBD2 (5 bases). CDR3 length equals 17 residues. In germline, CDR1 is GTSNPN, CDR2 SVGIG (reference sequence). With 1 base removed from V and 3 bases from J, the gap between germline ends came to 22 bases. This CDR3 is CAWSAPPRLAIIYEQYF. The CDR3 nucleotides are TGTGCCTGGAGTGCCCCGCCGCGGCTAGCCATTATCTACGAGCAGTACTTC.

This sequence joins TRBV15 and TRBJ2-3, with TRBD2 matching 8 bases. J gave up 0 bases and V 1 base, and 6 bases lay outside the gene matches. The germline V gene has CDR1 LNHNV and CDR2 YYDKDF (reference sequence). This CDR3 has 17 amino acids. Written as DNA, the CDR3 is TGTGCCACCAGCAGAGGCGGCGGGAGGCAAAGCACAGATACGCAGTATTTT. Its protein product is CATSRGGGRQSTDTQYF.

This chain uses TRBV19 with TRBJ1-1, with D hard to call. The length of the CDR3 is 16 residues. Germline CDR1 LNHDA, CDR2 SQIVND (reference sequence). Trimming stripped 6 bases from V and 0 bases from J, with 17 bases between. CDR3 sequence (DNA): TGTGCCAGTAGAAGGCGGCCGGAGATCATGAACACTGAAGCTTTCTTT. This encodes CASRRRPEIMNTEAFF. Full variable domain (outside the CDR3, taken from reference TRBV19 and TRBJ1-1): DGGITQSPKYLFRKEGQNVTLSCEQNLNHDAMYWYRQDPGQGLRLIYYSQIVNDFQKGDIAEGYSVSREKKESFPLTVTSAQKNPTAFYLCASRRRPEIMNTEAFFGQGTRLTVV.

The V call is TRBV4-1, the J call TRBJ2-6, with TRBD1 as a possible D gene (6 bases). The CDR3 covers 16 residues. V was trimmed by 5 bases and J by 2 bases, leaving 13 bases between them. Per germline, CDR1 MGHRA and CDR2 YSYEKL. CDR3 protein: CASSSPQGAGANVLTF. DNA of the CDR3: TGCGCCAGCAGCTCGCCACAGGGAGCTGGGGCCAACGTCCTGACTTTC.

In its sample, this clonotype was seen once. This chain joins TRBV4-2 and TRBJ2-2; TRBD2 matches 11 bases. Germline V lookup: CDR1 LGHNA, CDR2 YNFKEQ. The CDR3 has 16 amino acids. With V trimmed by 5 bases and J by 8 bases, 10 bases remained unmatched. The CDR3 nucleotides read TGTGCCAGCAGCAGAGAACTAGCGGGAGTACGGGGGGAGCTGTTTTTT. It codes for CASSRELAGVRGELFF.

The rearrangement uses TRBV20-1 and TRBJ1-2, with D possibly TRBD1 on 6 matching bases. Germline CDR1 DFQATT, CDR2 SNEGSKA (reference sequence). The CDR3 is 12 residues long. V lost 2 bases to trimming and J lost 4 bases, with 8 bases between them. CDR3 sequence reads: CSARIRGYGYTF. CDR3 nucleotides: TGCAGTGCTAGAATCAGGGGCTATGGCTACACCTTC.

This chain joins TRBV2 and TRBJ1-5, with D hard to call. The CDR3 spans 15 residues. Germline CDR1 SNHLY, CDR2 FYNNEI. V gave up 4 bases and J gave up 4 bases, with 14 bases separating them. The CDR3 sequence: CASSGRALPNQPQHF. In nucleotides, the CDR3 is TGTGCCAGCAGTGGTAGGGCACTTCCTAATCAGCCCCAGCATTTT. Combining the CDR3 with reference TRBV2 and TRBJ1-5 gives the whole variable domain EPEVTQTPSHQVTQMGQEVILRCVPISNHLYFYWYRQILGQKVEFLVSFYNNEISEKSEIFDDQFSVERPDGSNFTLKIRSTKLEDSAMYFCASSGRALPNQPQHFGDGTRLSIL.